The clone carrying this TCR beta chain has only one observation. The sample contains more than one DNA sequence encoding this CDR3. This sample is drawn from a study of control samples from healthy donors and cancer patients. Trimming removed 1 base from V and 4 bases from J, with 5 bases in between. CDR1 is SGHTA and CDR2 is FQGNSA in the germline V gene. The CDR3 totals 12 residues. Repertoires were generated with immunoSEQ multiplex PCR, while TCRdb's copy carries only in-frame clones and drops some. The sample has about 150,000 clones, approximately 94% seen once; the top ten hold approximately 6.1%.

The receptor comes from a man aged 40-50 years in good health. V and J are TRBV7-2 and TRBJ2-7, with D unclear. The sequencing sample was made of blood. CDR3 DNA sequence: TGTGCCAGCAGCTTAGGCCAATACGAGCAGTACTTC. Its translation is CASSLGQYEQYF.